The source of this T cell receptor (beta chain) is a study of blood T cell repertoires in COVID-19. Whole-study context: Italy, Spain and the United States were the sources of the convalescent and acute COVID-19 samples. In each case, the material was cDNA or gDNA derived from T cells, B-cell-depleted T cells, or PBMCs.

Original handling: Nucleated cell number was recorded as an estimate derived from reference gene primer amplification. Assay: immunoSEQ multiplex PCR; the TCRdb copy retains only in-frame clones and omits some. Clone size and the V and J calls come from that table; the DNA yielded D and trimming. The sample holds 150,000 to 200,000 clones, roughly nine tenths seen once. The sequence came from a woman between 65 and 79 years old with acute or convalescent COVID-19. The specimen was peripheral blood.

CDR3 coding DNA: TGTGCCAGTAATACGCTAGCGGGAGTTGGAACCGGGGAGCTGTTTTTT. As protein: CASNTLAGVGTGELFF. The chain has TRBV19 and TRBJ2-2; 10 bases are a match to TRBD2. CDR1 and CDR2 from the germline V gene are LNHDA and SQIVND (reference sequence). CDR3 length: 16 residues. With 7 bases clipped from V and 5 bases from J, the junction kept 10 bases outside the gene matches.